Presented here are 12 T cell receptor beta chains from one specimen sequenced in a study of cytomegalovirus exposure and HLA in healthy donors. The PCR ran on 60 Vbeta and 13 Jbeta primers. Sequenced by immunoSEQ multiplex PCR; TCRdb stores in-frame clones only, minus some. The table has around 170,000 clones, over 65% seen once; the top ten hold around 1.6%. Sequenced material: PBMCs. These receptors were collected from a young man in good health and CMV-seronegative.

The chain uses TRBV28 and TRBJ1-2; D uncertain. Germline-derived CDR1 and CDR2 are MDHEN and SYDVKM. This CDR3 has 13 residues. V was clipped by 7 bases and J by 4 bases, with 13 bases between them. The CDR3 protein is CASIQTGIYGYTF. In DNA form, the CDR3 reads TGTGCCAGCATCCAGACGGGAATCTATGGCTACACCTTC.

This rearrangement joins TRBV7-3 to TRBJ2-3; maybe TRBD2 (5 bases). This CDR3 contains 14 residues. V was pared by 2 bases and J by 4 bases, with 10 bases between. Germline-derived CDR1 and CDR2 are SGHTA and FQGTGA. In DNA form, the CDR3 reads TGTGCCAGCAGCTTAGGCCTAGCAGCAGATACGCAGTATTTT. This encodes CASSLGLAADTQYF.

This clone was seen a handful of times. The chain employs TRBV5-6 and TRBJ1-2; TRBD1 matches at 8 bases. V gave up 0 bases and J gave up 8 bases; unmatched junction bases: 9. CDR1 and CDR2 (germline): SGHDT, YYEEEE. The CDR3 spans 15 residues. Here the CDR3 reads CASSLDRGAVTGYTF. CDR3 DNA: TGTGCCAGCAGCTTGGACAGGGGGGCGGTTACGGGCTACACCTTC.

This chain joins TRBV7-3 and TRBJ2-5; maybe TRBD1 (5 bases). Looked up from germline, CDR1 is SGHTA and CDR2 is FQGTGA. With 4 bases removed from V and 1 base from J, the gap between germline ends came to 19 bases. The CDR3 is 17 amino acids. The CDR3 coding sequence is TGTGCCAGCAGCTCGCAGATGGGCAGGGCTATCCAAGAGACCCAGTACTTC. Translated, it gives CASSSQMGRAIQETQYF.

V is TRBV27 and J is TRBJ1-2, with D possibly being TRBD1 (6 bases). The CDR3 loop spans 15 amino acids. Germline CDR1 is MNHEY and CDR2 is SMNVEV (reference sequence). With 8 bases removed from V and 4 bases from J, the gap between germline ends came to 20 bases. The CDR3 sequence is CASGLLGGDRYGYTF. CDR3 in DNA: TGTGCCAGCGGATTGTTAGGGGGGGATCGCTATGGCTACACCTTC.

The DNA for the CDR3 is TGTGCCAGCAGTTCCATTTTCGGGGACATTGTAAACACCATATATTTT. As protein: CASSSIFGDIVNTIYF. The rearrangement joins TRBV28 to TRBJ1-3; D is possibly TRBD1 (6 bases). The CDR3 loop spans 16 amino acids. Between the trimmed V and J ends, which lost 4 bases and 6 bases, there was a span of 19 bases. CDR1 and CDR2 from the germline V gene are MDHEN and SYDVKM.

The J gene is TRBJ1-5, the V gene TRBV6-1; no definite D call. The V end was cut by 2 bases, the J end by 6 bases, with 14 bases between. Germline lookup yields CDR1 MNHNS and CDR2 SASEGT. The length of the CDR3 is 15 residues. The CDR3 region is CASSELRYGGQPQHF. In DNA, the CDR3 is TGTGCCAGCAGTGAATTAAGATATGGAGGTCAGCCCCAGCATTTT.

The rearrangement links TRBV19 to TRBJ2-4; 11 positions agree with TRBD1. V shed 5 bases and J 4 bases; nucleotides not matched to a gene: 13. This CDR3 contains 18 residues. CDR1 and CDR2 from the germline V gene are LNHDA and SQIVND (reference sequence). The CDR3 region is CASSSSLAGTGGKNIQYF. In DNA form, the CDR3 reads TGTGCCAGTAGTTCCAGCTTAGCCGGGACAGGGGGTAAAAACATTCAGTACTTC.

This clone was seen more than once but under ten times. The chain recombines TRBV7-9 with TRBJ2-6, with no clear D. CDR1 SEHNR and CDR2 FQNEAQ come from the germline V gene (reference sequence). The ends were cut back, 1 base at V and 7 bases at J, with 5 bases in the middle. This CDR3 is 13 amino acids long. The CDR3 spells CASSLGVANVLTF. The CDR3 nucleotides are TGTGCCAGCAGCTTAGGAGTCGCCAACGTCCTGACTTTC.

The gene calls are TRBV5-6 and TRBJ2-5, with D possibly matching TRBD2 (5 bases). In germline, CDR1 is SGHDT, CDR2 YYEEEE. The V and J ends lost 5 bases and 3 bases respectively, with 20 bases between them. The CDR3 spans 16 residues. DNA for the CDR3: TGTGCCAGCAGTCGGGAAACAGCGGCGGTCGAAGAGACCCAGTACTTC. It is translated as CASSRETAAVEETQYF.

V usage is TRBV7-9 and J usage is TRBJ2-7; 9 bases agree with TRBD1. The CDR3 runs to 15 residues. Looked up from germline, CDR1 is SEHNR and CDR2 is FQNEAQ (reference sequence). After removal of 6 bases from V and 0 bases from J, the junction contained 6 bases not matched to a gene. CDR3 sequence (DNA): TGTGCCAGCAGTTGGAGACAGGGGGTCTCCTACGAGCAGTACTTC. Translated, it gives CASSWRQGVSYEQYF.

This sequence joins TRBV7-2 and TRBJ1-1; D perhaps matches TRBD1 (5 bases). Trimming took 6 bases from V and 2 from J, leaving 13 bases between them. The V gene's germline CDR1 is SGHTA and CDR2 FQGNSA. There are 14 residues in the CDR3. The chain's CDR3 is CASSTGGLNTEAFF. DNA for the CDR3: TGTGCCAGCAGTACCGGGGGACTTAACACTGAAGCTTTCTTT.